This T cell receptor (beta chain) was sequenced during a study of blood T cell repertoires in COVID-19. Study overall: The cDNA or gDNA used as material had been derived from T cells, B-cell-depleted T cells, or PBMCs.

CDR3 size: 15 residues. Looked up from germline, CDR1 is SGHRS and CDR2 is YFSETQ. V was clipped by 0 bases and J by 3 bases; unmatched bases: 3. As originally analysed: Amplified reference gene primers provided the basis for estimating nucleated cell counts. Some clones are missing from TCRdb's copy, which holds only in-frame ones; the method was immunoSEQ multiplex PCR. D and trimming were read from the DNA, whereas the V and J calls and clone size are those reported in that table. The sample records about 140,000 clones, 80% to 90% being singletons. This clonotype was obtained from a woman in her forties or fifties with acute or convalescent COVID-19. J is TRBJ1-2 and V is TRBV5-1, with 9 bases identical to TRBD1. The sequenced sample consisted of peripheral blood. The CDR3: CASSLARQGDYGYTF. For the CDR3, the DNA is TGCGCCAGCAGCTTGGCCCGACAGGGGGACTATGGCTACACCTTC.